Below, 8 T cell receptor beta chains from the same sample are listed, as sequenced in a study of tumor and adjacent non-tumor tissue in lung cancer. No cell sorting was done before RNA was extracted from the tissue. More than 3 cm separated this lung sample from the edge of the tumor. A modified ARM-PCR protocol with three rounds of nested PCR amplified TCRbeta. TCRdb re-called the multiplex PCR reads through MiXCR, storing one row per CDR3 protein. Found here are 65,000 to 75,000 distinct CDR3 sequences, 76% of them singletons; the top ten hold 40% to 55%. Sequencing was done on a sample of distant non-tumor lung tissue. The receptor set was obtained from a man aged 60 to 75 with non-small cell lung cancer.

This sequence joins TRBV20-1 and TRBJ2-5, with no clear D. Trimming pared 0 bases from V and 0 bases from J, leaving 11 bases between. Germline CDR1 reads DFQATT; CDR2 reads SNEGSKA (reference sequence). This CDR3 has 15 residues. Written as DNA, the CDR3 is TGCAGTGCTAGAGATCTACGCGGCAACCAAGAGACCCAGTACTTC. Translated, it gives CSARDLRGNQETQYF.

Points on this clonotype: A read error may be the cause here, since a much bigger clone is one base away. The chain combines TRBV2 with TRBJ1-1; no clear D. Germline V gene lookup returns CDR1 SNHLY and CDR2 FYNNEI. The CDR3 spans 12 residues. With 7 bases removed from V and 6 bases from J, the gap between germline ends came to 12 bases. CDR3 bases: TGTGCCAGCAAGGAGGGCAGCTCTGAAGCTTTCTTT. Residues: CASKEGSSEAFF.

The rearrangement joins TRBV4-1 to TRBJ2-1; D is perhaps TRBD1 or TRBD2 (5 bases each). The J call may be faulty, since TRBJ2-7 better matches the DNA end. The germline gives CDR1 MGHRA, CDR2 YSYEKL. There are 13 residues in the CDR3. For the CDR3, the DNA is TGCGCCAGCAGCCAGACGCCGAGGGGTGAGCAGTACTTC. It translates to CASSQTPRGEQYF.

The chain uses TRBV28 and TRBJ2-1, with D possibly matching TRBD2 (5 bases). CDR3 length: 15 residues. CDR1 and CDR2 from the germline V gene are MDHEN and SYDVKM. Between the trimmed V and J ends, which lost 5 bases and 4 bases, there was a span of 15 bases. CDR3 DNA sequence: TGTGCCAGCAGTCCTTCGACACGGGGATACAATGAGCAGTTCTTC. It codes for CASSPSTRGYNEQFF. The full variable domain, in which reference TRBV28 and TRBJ2-1 provide the parts outside the CDR3, is DVKVTQSSRYLVKRTGEKVFLECVQDMDHENMFWYRQDPGLGLRLIYFSYDVKMKEKGDIPEGYSVSREKKERFSLILESASTNQTSMYLCASSPSTRGYNEQFFGPGTRLTVL.

This clonotype has ten or more counts. DNA of the CDR3: TGTGCCAGCAGTGTCCACGGGGCAGATACGCAGTATTTT. Protein product: CASSVHGADTQYF. V and J are TRBV28 and TRBJ2-3; D perhaps matches TRBD2 (5 bases). The ends were cut back, 5 bases at V and 4 bases at J, with 10 bases in the middle. Per germline, CDR1 MDHEN and CDR2 SYDVKM. The CDR3 has 13 amino acids.

The table lists this clonotype with a count of one. This CDR3 is missing its conserved last phenylalanine or tryptophan, likely due to a read error. It is unclear where the CDR3 begins or ends on the DNA, so no DNA is shown, and the CDR3 is as TCRdb lists it. This sequence joins TRBV29-1 and TRBJ2-5. The CDR3 is 12 residues long, ends included. Germline V gene lookup returns CDR1 SQVTM and CDR2 ANQGSEA. The CDR3 spells CSVDFQTETQCL.

Concerning this clonotype: This may be a read error, as it is one base from a much larger clone. The genes are TRBV20-1 and TRBJ2-1; 8 nucleotides line up with TRBD2. Trimming at V came to 4 bases and at J to 9 bases, leaving 11 bases not matched to a gene. This CDR3 comprises 14 residues. Germline V CDR1 and CDR2: DFQATT, SNEGSKA (reference sequence). CDR3 loop: CSAIDGRVASEQFF. The CDR3 DNA sequence: TGCAGTGCTATCGACGGGAGGGTCGCCAGTGAGCAGTTCTTC.

The chain combines TRBV2 with TRBJ2-7; D may be TRBD2 (6 bases). The CDR3 is 14 amino acids. CDR1 SNHLY and CDR2 FYNNEI come from the germline V gene. V lost 7 bases and J 10 bases, leaving 23 bases between the germline ends. CDR3: CASITRPSDHQQYF. In nucleotides, the CDR3 is TGTGCCAGCATCACCCGTCCTAGCGACCACCAACAGTACTTC.